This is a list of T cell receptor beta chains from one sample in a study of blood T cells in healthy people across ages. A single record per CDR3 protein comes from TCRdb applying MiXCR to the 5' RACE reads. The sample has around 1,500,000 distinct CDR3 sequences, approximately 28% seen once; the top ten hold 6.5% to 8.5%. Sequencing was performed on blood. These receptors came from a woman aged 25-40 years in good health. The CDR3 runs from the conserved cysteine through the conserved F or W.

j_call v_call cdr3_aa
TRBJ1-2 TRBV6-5 CASSFGGGGAGLYGYTF
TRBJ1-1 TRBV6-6 CASSYEFTDTEAFF
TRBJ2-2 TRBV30 CAWRNQLAAGELFF
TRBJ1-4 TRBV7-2 CASSLSGHGEKLFF
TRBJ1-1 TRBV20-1 CSAQYRDRGPEAFF
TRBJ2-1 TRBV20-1 CSAGPGLAGNNEQFF
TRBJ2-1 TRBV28 CASMGAADEQFF
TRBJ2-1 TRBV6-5 CASRPRVVSSYNEQFF
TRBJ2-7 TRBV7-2 CASSLAWEQYF
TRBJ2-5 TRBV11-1 CASSPGTPFLETQYF
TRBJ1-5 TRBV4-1 CASSPTGGTGNQPQHF
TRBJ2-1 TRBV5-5 CASSLAAVGADSWDEQFF
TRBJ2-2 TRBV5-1 CASSLGLRTTGELFF
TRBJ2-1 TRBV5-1 CASSIQGDEQFF
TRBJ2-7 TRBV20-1 CSAPTASYEQYF
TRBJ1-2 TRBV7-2 CASSFRDRGRSTHGYTF
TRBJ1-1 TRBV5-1 CASSLERQGEGTEAFF
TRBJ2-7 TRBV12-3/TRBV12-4 CASSFYRETSYEQYF
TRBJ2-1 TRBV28 CASSFSGSGSYNEQFF
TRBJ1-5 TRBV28 CASRSGLINQPQHF
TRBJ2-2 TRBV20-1 CSARDQVSGGTGELFF
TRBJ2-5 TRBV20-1 CSARSPSGGAGVETQYF
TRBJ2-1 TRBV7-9 CASSLGTEGNEQFF
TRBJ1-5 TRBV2 CASRRSSSNQPQHF
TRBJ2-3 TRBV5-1 CASRTGGGPDTQYF
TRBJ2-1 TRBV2 CASSEMIRAAEQFF
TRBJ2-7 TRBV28 CASSPSIGGIYEQYF
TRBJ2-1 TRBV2 CASREGQYNEQFF
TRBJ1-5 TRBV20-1 CSATWTGGSNQPQHF
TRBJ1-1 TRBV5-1 CASSYAGTTNTEAFF